Here is one T cell receptor (beta chain) with its context. Its antigen remains unknown. These data belong to a study of PD-1 blockade in classical Hodgkin lymphoma. Study-wide points: Those starting nivolumab under 1 year post-ASCT were excluded. A significant rise in TCR diversity by C4D1 was seen for CD4+ but not CD8+ cells. Patients newly diagnosed and complete responders had comparable baseline diversity. At baseline, newly diagnosed patients reportedly showed less TCR diversity than healthy donors.

There was relapse after autologous stem cell transplantation in every patient, and there was variation in brentuximab vedotin exposure. Generated by immunoSEQ multiplex PCR, the TCRdb table keeps only in-frame clones and is missing some. The repertoire includes about 22,000 clones, around three quarters of them detected once, and approximately 17% sits in the top ten. Sequencing used peripheral blood mononuclear cells (PBMCs), obtained before the second cycle of nivolumab. The origin of this receptor is a human donor with classical Hodgkin lymphoma.

CDR3 DNA: TGTGCCAGCAGTCGGACTAGCGGGTTTACAGATACGCAGTATTTT. This codes for CASSRTSGFTDTQYF. The V and J genes are TRBV28 and TRBJ2-3; 11 nucleotides match TRBD2. The junction had 4 bases not matched to a gene; V was cut back by 5 bases and J by 3 bases. The CDR3 has 15 residues. From germline, CDR1 is MDHEN and CDR2 SYDVKM.